The source of this T cell receptor (beta chain) is a study of blood T cell repertoires in COVID-19. Looking at the study overall: Acute and convalescent COVID-19 specimens originated in the United States, Italy and Spain. T cells, B-cell-depleted T cells, or PBMCs provided the cDNA or gDNA that served as material.

During active infection, Seattle patients enrolled and were then monitored through disease. As originally analysed: Quantification of nucleated cells was approximated via reference gene primer amplification. Profiling relied on immunoSEQ multiplex PCR, and the TCRdb table lists in-frame clones only, not all of them. The V and J calls and clone size are taken from that table; D and trimming were inferred from the DNA. The sample carries tens of thousands of clones, roughly 84% recorded once. Germline loops: CDR1 KGHDR, CDR2 SFDVKD. V was pared by 3 bases and J by 4 bases, with 2 bases of the junction left unmatched. The CDR3 is made up of 16 amino acids.

The rearrangement links TRBV24-1 to TRBJ2-2; 12 nucleotides line up with TRBD2. Sequenced material: peripheral blood. The receptor was derived from a man aged 25 to 40 with COVID-19, enrolled during active disease. The DNA for the CDR3 is TGTGCCACCAGTGATCTAGCGGGAGGGGGCACCGGGGAGCTGTTTTTT. Translated, it gives CATSDLAGGGTGELFF.